This section outlines one T cell receptor (beta chain) sequence together with its context. The antigen is undetermined. The patients all showed relapse after autologous stem cell transplantation, while their brentuximab vedotin exposure varied. Progressive disease, partial response or complete response was each patient's best response. These data belong to a study of PD-1 blockade in classical Hodgkin lymphoma. General observations from the study: Prior to therapy, complete responders displayed diversity much like that of newly diagnosed patients. Causes of the repertoire differences remain undefined, possibly disease activity or prior therapy.

The protocol was immunoSEQ multiplex PCR, while the TCRdb copy is restricted to in-frame clones and leaves out a portion. The data contain some 12,000 clones, about 79% of them seen just once; the ten biggest clones take up more than 9%. CDR1 is GTSNPN, CDR2 SVGIG, per germline (reference sequence). Trimming pared 0 bases from V and 5 bases from J, leaving 8 bases between. The CDR3 extends over 13 amino acids. The clonotype originates from a human donor with classical Hodgkin lymphoma. Sequences were derived from peripheral blood mononuclear cells (PBMCs), sampled at baseline. The chain joins TRBV30 to TRBJ1-5; D not certain. The CDR3 here is CAWSVDRYQPQHF. The CDR3 DNA reads as TGTGCCTGGAGTGTAGACCGGTATCAGCCCCAGCATTTT.